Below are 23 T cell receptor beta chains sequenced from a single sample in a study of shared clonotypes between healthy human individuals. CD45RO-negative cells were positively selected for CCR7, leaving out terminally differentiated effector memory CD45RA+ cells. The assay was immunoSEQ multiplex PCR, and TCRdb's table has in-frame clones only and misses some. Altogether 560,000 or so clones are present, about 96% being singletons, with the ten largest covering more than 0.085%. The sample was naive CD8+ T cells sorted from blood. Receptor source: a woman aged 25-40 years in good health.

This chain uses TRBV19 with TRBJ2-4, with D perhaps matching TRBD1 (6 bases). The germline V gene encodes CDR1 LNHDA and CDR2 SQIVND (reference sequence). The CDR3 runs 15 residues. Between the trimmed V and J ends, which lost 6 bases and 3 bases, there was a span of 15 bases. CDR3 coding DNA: TGTGCCAGTAGGGTACAGGGTTTTGGCAAAAACATTCAGTACTTC. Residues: CASRVQGFGKNIQYF.

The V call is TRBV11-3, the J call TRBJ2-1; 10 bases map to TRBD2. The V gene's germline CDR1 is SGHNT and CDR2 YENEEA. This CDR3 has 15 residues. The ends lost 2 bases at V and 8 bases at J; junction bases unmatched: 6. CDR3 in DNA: TGTGCCAGCAGCTTAACTAGCGGGGAGGATTATGAGCAGTTCTTC. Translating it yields CASSLTSGEDYEQFF.

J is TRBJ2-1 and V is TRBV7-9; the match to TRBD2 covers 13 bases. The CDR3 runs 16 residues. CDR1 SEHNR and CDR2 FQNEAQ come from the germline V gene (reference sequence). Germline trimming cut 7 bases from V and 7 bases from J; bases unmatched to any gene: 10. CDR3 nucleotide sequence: TGTGCCAGCACTAGAGGACTAGCGGGAGTCTTTAATGAGCAGTTCTTC. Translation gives CASTRGLAGVFNEQFF.

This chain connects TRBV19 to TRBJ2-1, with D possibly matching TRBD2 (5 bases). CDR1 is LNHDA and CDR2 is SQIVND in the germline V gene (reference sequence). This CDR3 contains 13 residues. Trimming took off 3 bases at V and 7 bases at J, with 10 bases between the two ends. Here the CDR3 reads CASSMPGLNEQFF. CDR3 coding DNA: TGTGCCAGTAGTATGCCGGGATTGAATGAGCAGTTCTTC.

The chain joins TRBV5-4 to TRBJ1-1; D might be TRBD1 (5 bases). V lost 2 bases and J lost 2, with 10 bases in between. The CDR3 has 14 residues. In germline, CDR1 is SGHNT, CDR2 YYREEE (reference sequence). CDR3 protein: CASSLWTLNTEAFF. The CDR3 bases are TGTGCCAGCAGCTTATGGACACTCAACACTGAAGCTTTCTTT.

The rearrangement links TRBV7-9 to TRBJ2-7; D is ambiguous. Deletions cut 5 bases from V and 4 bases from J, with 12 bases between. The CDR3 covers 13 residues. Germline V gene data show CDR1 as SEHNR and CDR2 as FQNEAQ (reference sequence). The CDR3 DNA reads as TGTGCCAGCAGCCCTGGGGTGAAGTACGAGCAGTACTTC. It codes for CASSPGVKYEQYF.

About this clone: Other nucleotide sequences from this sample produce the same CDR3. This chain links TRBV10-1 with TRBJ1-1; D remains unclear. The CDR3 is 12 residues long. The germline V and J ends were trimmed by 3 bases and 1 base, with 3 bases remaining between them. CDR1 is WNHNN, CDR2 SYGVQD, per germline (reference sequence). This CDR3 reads CASSDPNTEAFF. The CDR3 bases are TGCGCCAGCAGTGACCCGAACACTGAAGCTTTCTTT.

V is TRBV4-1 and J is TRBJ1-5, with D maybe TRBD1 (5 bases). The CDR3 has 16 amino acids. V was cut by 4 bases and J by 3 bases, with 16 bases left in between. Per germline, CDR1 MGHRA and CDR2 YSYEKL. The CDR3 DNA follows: TGCGCCAGCAGCCTGAGTTTTGGGGGGTACAATCAGCCCCAGCATTTT. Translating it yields CASSLSFGGYNQPQHF.

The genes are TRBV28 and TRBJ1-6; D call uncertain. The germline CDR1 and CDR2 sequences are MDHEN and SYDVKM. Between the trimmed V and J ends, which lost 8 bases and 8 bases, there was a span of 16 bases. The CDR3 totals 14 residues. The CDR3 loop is CASAPGLEDSPLHF. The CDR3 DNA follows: TGTGCCAGCGCCCCTGGTCTTGAGGATTCACCCCTCCACTTT.

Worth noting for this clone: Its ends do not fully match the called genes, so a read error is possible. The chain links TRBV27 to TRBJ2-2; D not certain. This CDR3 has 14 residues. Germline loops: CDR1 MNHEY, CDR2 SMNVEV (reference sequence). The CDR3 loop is CATSPGLNIGELFF. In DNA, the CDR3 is TGTGCCACCAGTCCGGGTCTGAACATCGGGGAGCTGTTTTTT.

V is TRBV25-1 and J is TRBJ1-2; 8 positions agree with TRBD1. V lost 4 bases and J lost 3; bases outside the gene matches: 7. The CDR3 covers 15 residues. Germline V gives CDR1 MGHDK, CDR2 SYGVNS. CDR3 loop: CASSGETGEDYGYTF. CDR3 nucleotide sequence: TGTGCCAGCAGTGGGGAGACAGGGGAAGACTATGGCTACACCTTC.

CDR3 region: CASSLASGRETQYF. Here the CDR3 DNA reads TGTGCCAGCAGTTTAGCTAGCGGGAGAGAGACCCAGTACTTC. This chain connects TRBV28 to TRBJ2-5; TRBD2 matches 10 bases. Germline values: CDR1 MDHEN, CDR2 SYDVKM. V trimming: 2 bases; J trimming: 4 bases; junction bases outside the gene matches: 1. The CDR3 is 14 residues long.

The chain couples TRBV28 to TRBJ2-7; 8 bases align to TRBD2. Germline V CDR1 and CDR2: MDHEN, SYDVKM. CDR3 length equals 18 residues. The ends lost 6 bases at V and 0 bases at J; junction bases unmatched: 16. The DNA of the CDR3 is TGTGCCAGCAGCCCAATCCGGCTAGCGGGTAGACGCTCCTACGAGCAGTACTTC. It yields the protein CASSPIRLAGRRSYEQYF.

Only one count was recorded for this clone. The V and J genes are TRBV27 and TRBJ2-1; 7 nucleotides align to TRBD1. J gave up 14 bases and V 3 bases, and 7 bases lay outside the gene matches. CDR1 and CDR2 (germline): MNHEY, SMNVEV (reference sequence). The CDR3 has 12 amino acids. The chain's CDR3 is CASSFPGTDEFF. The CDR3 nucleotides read TGTGCCAGCAGTTTCCCCGGGACAGACGAGTTCTTC.

CDR3 DNA: TGTGCCAGCAGCGTAGCGGTCGGGGAGGCAGATACGCAGTATTTT. This codes for CASSVAVGEADTQYF. The chain links TRBV9 to TRBJ2-3; perhaps TRBD2 as D (6 bases). V dropped 0 bases and J dropped 4 bases, with 12 bases sitting between them. This CDR3 comprises 15 residues. In germline, CDR1 is SGDLS, CDR2 YYNGEE.

CDR3 sequence (DNA): TGTGCCAGCAGCTCCCCGACTAGCGGGTACTACAATGAGCAGTTCTTC. It yields the protein CASSSPTSGYYNEQFF. This rearrangement joins TRBV7-9 to TRBJ2-1, with 10 bases lining up with TRBD2. J gave up 3 bases and V 4 bases, and 6 bases lay outside the gene matches. Germline V lookup: CDR1 SEHNR, CDR2 FQNEAQ (reference sequence). The CDR3 is made up of 16 amino acids.

The CDR3 protein is CASSSSPDSNEQYF. CDR3 bases: TGCGCCAGCAGCTCGAGCCCGGACAGTAACGAGCAGTACTTC. The chain has TRBV4-1 and TRBJ2-7; D is possibly TRBD1 (6 bases). The CDR3 is 14 amino acids. Germline V lookup: CDR1 MGHRA, CDR2 YSYEKL. V was cut by 5 bases and J by 5 bases, with 16 bases left in between.

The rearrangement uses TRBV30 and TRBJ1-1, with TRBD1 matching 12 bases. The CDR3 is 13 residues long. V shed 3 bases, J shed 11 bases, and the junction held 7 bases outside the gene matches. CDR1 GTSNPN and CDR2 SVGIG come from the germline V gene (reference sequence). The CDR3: CAWRVGTGGEAFF. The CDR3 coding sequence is TGTGCCTGGAGAGTAGGGACAGGGGGCGAGGCTTTCTTT.

The CDR3 reads CASSEAETTLFVGTRTGELFF. The CDR3 bases are TGCGCCAGCAGCGAAGCCGAGACGACACTTTTCGTTGGGACAAGGACCGGGGAGCTGTTTTTT. This rearrangement joins TRBV4-1 to TRBJ2-2; tentatively, D is TRBD1 (6 bases). Trimming stripped 5 bases from V and 5 bases from J, with 33 bases between. CDR1 is MGHRA and CDR2 is YSYEKL in the germline V gene. CDR3 size: 21 residues.

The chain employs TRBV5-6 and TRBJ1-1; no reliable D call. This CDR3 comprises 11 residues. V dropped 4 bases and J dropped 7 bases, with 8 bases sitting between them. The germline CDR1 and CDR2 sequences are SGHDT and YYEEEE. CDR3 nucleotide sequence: TGTGCCAGCAGCACTGTTAGTGAAGCTTTCTTT. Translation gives CASSTVSEAFF.

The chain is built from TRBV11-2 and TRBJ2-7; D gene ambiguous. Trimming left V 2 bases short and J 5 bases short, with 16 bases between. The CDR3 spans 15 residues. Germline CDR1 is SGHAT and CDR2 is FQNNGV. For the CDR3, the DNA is TGTGCCAGCAGCTTATTCACCGGGCGTCTCAACGAGCAGTACTTC. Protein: CASSLFTGRLNEQYF.

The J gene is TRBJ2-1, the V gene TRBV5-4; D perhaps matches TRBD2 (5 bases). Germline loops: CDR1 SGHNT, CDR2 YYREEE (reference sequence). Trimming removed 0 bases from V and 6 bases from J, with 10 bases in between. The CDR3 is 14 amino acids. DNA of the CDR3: TGTGCCAGCAGCTTGGTGGTAGCGAGCAATGAGCAGTTCTTC. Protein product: CASSLVVASNEQFF.

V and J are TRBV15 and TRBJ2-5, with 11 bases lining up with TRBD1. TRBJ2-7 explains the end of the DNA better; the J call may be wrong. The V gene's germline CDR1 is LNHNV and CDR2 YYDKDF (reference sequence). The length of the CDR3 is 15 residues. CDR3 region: CATRLDRGPTYEQYF. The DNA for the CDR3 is TGTGCCACCAGATTGGACAGGGGGCCAACCTACGAGCAGTACTTC.